These T cell receptor beta chains were read from a single sample in a study of T cell responses to AZD1222 COVID-19 vaccine. Clones were read by immunoSEQ multiplex PCR, and TCRdb kept only the in-frame ones, dropping some. The sample includes roughly 100,000 clones, 75% to 95% of them seen just once. Sample: peripheral blood, taken on day 0 of AZD1222 vaccination. The receptors here all came from an adult in good health. Both conserved end residues are part of each CDR3. D genes are given only for firm matches. Some rows mark clone size as missing; the rest say once, few, many or name a class of expanded clone.

J gene | clone size | V gene | D gene | CDR3 protein | CDR3 DNA
TRBJ1-1 | - | TRBV6-4 | TRBD1 | CASSDGTGFTEAFF | TGTGCCAGCAGTGATGGGACAGGATTCACTGAAGCTTTCTTT
TRBJ2-5 | - | TRBV10-1 | TRBD1 | CASTGDSPQETQYF | TGCGCCAGCACAGGGGACAGCCCACAAGAGACCCAGTACTTC
TRBJ1-5 | once | TRBV6-6 | - | CASSYESGRGGQPQHF | TGTGCCAGCAGTTACGAATCAGGGCGAGGCGGGCAGCCCCAGCATTTT
TRBJ1-2 | once | TRBV28 | TRBD1 | CASSWPGQGVIGYTF | TGTGCCAGCAGTTGGCCGGGACAGGGGGTTATTGGCTACACCTTC
TRBJ1-2 | few | TRBV30 | - | CAWSLPGGYTF | TGTGCCTGGAGTCTTCCAGGGGGCTACACCTTC
TRBJ1-1 | - | TRBV9 | TRBD1 | CASSARQGALDTEAFF | TGTGCCAGCAGCGCGAGACAGGGGGCTTTGGACACTGAAGCTTTCTTT
TRBJ2-1 | - | TRBV27 | TRBD2 | CASSLGLVAGNEQFF | TGTGCCAGCAGTTTAGGACTAGTCGCGGGCAATGAGCAGTTCTTC
TRBJ2-7 | - | TRBV7-2 | TRBD1 | CASSLGQGSNYEQYF | TGTGCCAGCAGCTTAGGACAGGGCTCGAACTACGAGCAGTACTTC
TRBJ2-7 | - | TRBV6-1 | TRBD1 | CASSETRTGSTPYEQYF | TGTGCCAGCAGTGAAACTAGGACAGGGAGCACCCCCTACGAGCAGTACTTC
TRBJ1-1 | few | TRBV6-1 | - | CASSDTVTFF | TGTGCCAGCAGTGACACTGTGACTTTCTTT
TRBJ1-4 | - | TRBV25-1 | - | CASALGPNRIF | TGTGCCAGCGCTTTGGGACCCAACAGGATTTTT
TRBJ2-3 | once | TRBV19 | TRBD2 | CASSSGRSTDTQYF | TGTGCCAGTTCTAGCGGGAGAAGCACAGATACGCAGTATTTT
TRBJ1-2 | - | TRBV3-1/TRBV3-2 | - | CASSLQGLGYTF | TGTGCCAGCAGCCTACAGGGACTGGGCTACACCTTC
TRBJ2-3 | - | TRBV11-3 | TRBD2 | CASSHRTSGGDTQYF | TGTGCCAGCAGCCACCGGACTAGCGGCGGGGATACGCAGTATTTT
TRBJ2-1 | - | TRBV27 | TRBD2 | CASRQLAGESEQFF | TGTGCCAGCAGACAACTAGCGGGAGAATCTGAGCAGTTCTTC
TRBJ2-7 | - | TRBV27 | TRBD1 | CASSPDRVRNRYEQYF | TGTGCCAGCAGCCCGGACAGGGTCCGGAATCGGTACGAGCAGTACTTC
TRBJ1-5 | - | TRBV28 | TRBD1 | CASSSSDRGRNQPQHF | TGTGCCAGCAGTTCTAGCGACAGGGGCAGAAATCAGCCCCAGCATTTT
TRBJ1-3 | - | TRBV14 | - | CASSQVPGARGNTIYF | TGTGCCAGCAGCCAAGTACCGGGGGCGCGAGGAAACACCATATATTTT
TRBJ2-1 | - | TRBV27 | TRBD1 | CASSPWTGTGEQFF | TGTGCCAGCAGTCCCTGGACAGGGACTGGGGAGCAGTTCTTC
TRBJ2-1 | - | TRBV11-1 | TRBD2 | CASSSGLAYQFF | TGTGCCAGCAGCTCGGGACTAGCGTACCAGTTCTTC
TRBJ2-2 | - | TRBV6-6 | TRBD1 | CASSRLGQGGTGELFF | TGTGCCAGCAGCCGGTTGGGACAGGGTGGGACCGGGGAGCTGTTTTTT
TRBJ1-5 | - | TRBV24-1 | - | CATSETGTYQPQHF | TGTGCCACCAGTGAGACCGGGACCTATCAGCCCCAGCATTTT
TRBJ1-1 | - | TRBV5-1 | - | CASSLDIMNTEAFF | TGCGCCAGCAGCTTGGACATCATGAACACTGAAGCTTTCTTT
TRBJ2-2 | - | TRBV2 | - | CATSPGAGTNTGELFF | TGTGCCACTTCCCCGGGGGCGGGTACGAACACCGGGGAGCTGTTTTTT
TRBJ1-1 | - | TRBV19 | TRBD1 | CASSREAGGQNTEAFF | TGTGCCAGTAGTCGGGAGGCAGGGGGCCAGAACACTGAAGCTTTCTTT
TRBJ2-2 | - | TRBV27 | - | CASTPTAYTGELFF | TGTGCCAGCACCCCAACAGCGTACACCGGGGAGCTGTTTTTT
TRBJ2-1 | - | TRBV28 | - | CASSFLGLGEQFF | TGTGCCAGCAGTTTCCTAGGACTCGGTGAGCAGTTCTTC
TRBJ1-1 | once | TRBV28 | - | CASSLSGLTRAGTEAFF | TGTGCCAGCAGTTTATCGGGGCTCACCCGGGCGGGCACTGAAGCTTTCTTT
TRBJ1-1 | few | TRBV28 | - | CASSLPLRGKEAFF | TGTGCCAGCAGTTTACCACTCCGGGGAAAGGAAGCTTTCTTT
TRBJ1-2 | - | TRBV28 | TRBD1 | CASRITGGALYGYTF | TGTGCCAGCAGAATCACAGGGGGCGCCCTTTATGGCTACACCTTC
TRBJ2-7 | - | TRBV19 | - | CASSIADSYEQYF | TGTGCCAGTAGTATCGCGGATTCCTACGAGCAGTACTTC
TRBJ1-1 | - | TRBV6-5 | - | CASSYSLREGAFF | TGTGCCAGCAGTTACTCGCTCCGGGAGGGGGCTTTCTTT
TRBJ1-2 | once | TRBV5-1 | TRBD1 | CASSLRLGQGAEGYTF | TGCGCCAGCAGCTTACGTTTGGGGCAGGGGGCGGAAGGCTACACCTTC
TRBJ1-6 | once | TRBV7-2 | - | CASSSGQTSPLHF | TGTGCCAGCAGCTCAGGACAAACTTCACCCCTCCACTTT
TRBJ2-7 | - | TRBV28 | TRBD1 | CASSLAGGGSYEQYF | TGTGCCAGCAGTTTAGCAGGGGGCGGCTCCTACGAGCAGTACTTC
TRBJ1-1 | - | TRBV7-3 | - | CASSYQGYTEAFF | TGTGCCAGCAGCTACCAGGGGTATACTGAAGCTTTCTTT
TRBJ1-2 | - | TRBV2 | - | CASSVQAPYGYTF | TGTGCCAGCAGTGTTCAGGCACCCTATGGCTACACCTTC
TRBJ2-4 | - | TRBV4-1 | - | CASSQVFGLLAKNIQYF | TGCGCCAGCAGCCAAGTTTTCGGACTTCTAGCCAAAAACATTCAGTACTTC
TRBJ2-1 | - | TRBV10-1 | - | CASRTSRWGEQFF | TGCGCCAGCAGAACTAGCCGGTGGGGTGAGCAGTTCTTC
TRBJ1-2 | - | TRBV4-1 | - | CASSQVRGNGYGYTF | TGCGCCAGCAGCCAAGTGAGGGGGAACGGCTATGGCTACACCTTC
TRBJ2-7 | - | TRBV10-3 | - | CAISEGISRAYEQYF | TGTGCCATCAGTGAGGGGATTTCCCGAGCCTACGAGCAGTACTTC